These 15 T cell receptor beta chains were sequenced from one sample in a study of patients and donors after allogeneic stem cell transplantation. TCRdb re-called the RT-PCR reads through MiXCR, storing one row per CDR3 protein. The sample has about a million distinct CDR3 sequences, more than 15% seen once. Sequenced material: blood, either unsorted or a sorted T cell fraction (not recorded which). The receptors were gathered from a human donor who was either an allogeneic HSCT recipient or a stem cell or donor lymphocyte infusion donor (not recorded which). It is not recorded whose cells these are; they may come from a transplant donor.

A few counts support this clonotype. The V call is TRBV6-1, the J call TRBJ2-5, with D possibly being TRBD1 (8 bases). The CDR3 runs 13 residues. Trimming took 3 bases from V and 7 from J, leaving 12 bases between them. Germline V lookup: CDR1 MNHNS, CDR2 SASEGT. The CDR3 sequence is CASSDNRGGTQYF. CDR3 coding DNA: TGTGCCAGCAGTGACAACAGGGGGGGGACCCAGTACTTC.

In this sample, this clonotype turned up many times. V and J are TRBV5-1 and TRBJ2-7, with D maybe TRBD1 (6 bases). The V gene's germline CDR1 is SGHRS and CDR2 YFSETQ. V was clipped by 0 bases and J by 2 bases, with 12 bases between them. The CDR3 loop spans 15 amino acids. This CDR3 is CASSLESGAPYEQYF. Here the CDR3 DNA reads TGCGCCAGCAGCTTGGAGTCAGGGGCCCCCTACGAGCAGTACTTC.

This clonotype was counted between two and nine times. The V and J genes are TRBV6-5 and TRBJ1-3, with D perhaps TRBD1 (6 bases). With 2 bases removed from V and 8 bases from J, the gap between germline ends came to 16 bases. CDR1 and CDR2 (germline): MNHEY, SVGAGI. CDR3 length: 15 amino acids. The CDR3 loop reads CASSYEGQQGHTIYF. Written as DNA, the CDR3 is TGTGCCAGCAGTTACGAGGGGCAACAGGGTCACACCATATATTTT.

This clonotype was seen a few times. The chain employs TRBV15 and TRBJ1-2; 7 bases are a match to TRBD1. Unmatched junction bases numbered 10, after V lost 0 bases and J lost 6 bases. Germline V gives CDR1 LNHNV, CDR2 YYDKDF (reference sequence). The CDR3 loop spans 16 amino acids. The CDR3 coding sequence is TGTGCCACCAGCAGAGAGGCAGGGGGGACTCCAAATGGCTACACCTTC. This encodes CATSREAGGTPNGYTF.

The chain employs TRBV4-2 and TRBJ2-5, with 10 nucleotides matching TRBD2. This CDR3 comprises 18 residues. Trimming took 4 bases from V and 5 from J; bases not matched to a gene: 16. Germline V gives CDR1 LGHNA, CDR2 YNFKEQ. CDR3 coding DNA: TGTGCCAGCAGCCGCTTGGGGAGGCTAGCGGGAGCGGGCGAGACCCAGTACTTC. Translating gives CASSRLGRLAGAGETQYF.

V gene TRBV7-6 combines with J gene TRBJ1-1, with 7 bases matching TRBD1. V was clipped by 5 bases and J by 4 bases; unmatched bases: 7. The CDR3 sequence is 14 residues long. Germline lookup yields CDR1 SGHVS and CDR2 FNYEAQ. The CDR3 protein is CASSPKQGFTEAFF. DNA for the CDR3: TGTGCCAGCAGCCCAAAACAGGGGTTCACTGAAGCTTTCTTT. The entire variable domain, with the rest obtained from reference TRBV7-6 and TRBJ1-1, is as follows: GAGVSQSPRYKVTKRGQDVALRCDPISGHVSLYWYRQALGQGPEFLTYFNYEAQQDKSGLPNDRFSAERPEGSISTLTIQRTEQRDSAMYRCASSPKQGFTEAFFGQGTRLTVV.

This clonotype was counted many times. CDR3 region: CASSQGSTYEQYF. In DNA form, the CDR3 reads TGCGCCAGCAGCCAGGGCAGTACCTACGAGCAGTACTTC. The rearrangement uses TRBV4-1 and TRBJ2-7, with unresolved D. Deletions cut 3 bases from V and 2 bases from J, with 8 bases between. CDR1 MGHRA and CDR2 YSYEKL come from the germline V gene. The CDR3 spans 13 residues.

This clonotype was counted a few times. The chain uses TRBV6-5 and TRBJ2-5; D remains unclear. Germline CDR1 MNHEY, CDR2 SVGAGI. Trimming stripped 4 bases from V and 5 bases from J, with 8 bases between. This CDR3 spans 12 amino acids. The CDR3 bases are TGTGCCAGCAGTTCACCTGGGGAGACCCAGTACTTC. Its translation: CASSSPGETQYF.

This chain connects TRBV14 to TRBJ2-3; D is unclear. V lost 1 base and J lost 1, with 6 bases in between. The CDR3 has 14 amino acids. Germline CDR1 and CDR2: SGHDN and FVKESK. CDR3 region: CASSQVRGTDTQYF. The CDR3 DNA is TGTGCCAGCAGCCAAGTACGAGGCACAGATACGCAGTATTTT.

This clonotype was observed a handful of times. This chain joins TRBV7-8 and TRBJ2-7, with no clear D. This CDR3 is 13 amino acids long. V gave up 7 bases and J gave up 0 bases, with 10 bases separating them. Per the germline V gene, CDR1 is SGHVS and CDR2 is FQNEAQ. CDR3 loop: CASKPASSYEQYF. In DNA, the CDR3 is TGTGCCAGCAAACCAGCAAGCTCCTACGAGCAGTACTTC.

This clonotype was seen only a few times. The chain couples TRBV4-2 to TRBJ2-1; 10 positions match TRBD2. The V segment lost 4 bases and the J segment 7 bases; nucleotides outside the gene matches: 16. The CDR3 sequence is 18 residues long. CDR1 and CDR2 from the germline V gene are LGHNA and YNFKEQ. This CDR3 is CASSPSLFGLAGANEQFF. In DNA, the CDR3 is TGTGCCAGCAGCCCAAGCCTTTTCGGTCTAGCGGGGGCGAATGAGCAGTTCTTC.

The chain is built from TRBV20-1 and TRBJ1-2, with 12 bases fitting TRBD1. This CDR3 has 15 amino acids. Germline-derived CDR1 and CDR2 are DFQATT and SNEGSKA (reference sequence). The V segment lost 5 bases and the J segment 5 bases; nucleotides outside the gene matches: 9. The CDR3 DNA is TGCAGTGCTGTACCGGGACAGGGGGCTGAGTATGGCTACACCTTC. Protein product: CSAVPGQGAEYGYTF.

The chain has TRBV7-9 and TRBJ2-7; 7 nucleotides match TRBD1. The CDR3 loop spans 15 amino acids. The V gene end was trimmed by 2 bases and the J gene end by 2 bases; junction bases not matched to a gene: 6. The germline CDR1 and CDR2 sequences are SEHNR and FQNEAQ (reference sequence). The CDR3 loop is CASSLSTQGAYEQYF. CDR3 sequence (DNA): TGTGCCAGCAGCTTATCCACGCAGGGGGCCTACGAGCAGTACTTC.

Only a few counts were recorded for this clonotype. The chain employs TRBV2 and TRBJ1-5; D gene uncertain. This CDR3 region has 13 residues. Trimming removed 4 bases from V and 9 bases from J, with 13 bases in between. Germline loops: CDR1 SNHLY, CDR2 FYNNEI. The CDR3 loop is CASSVTDYLPQHF. CDR3 nucleotides: TGTGCCAGCAGTGTAACAGACTACTTGCCCCAGCATTTT.

In this sample, this clonotype turned up a few times. CDR3 residues: CSALTTGIDGYTF. DNA for the CDR3: TGCAGCGCCCTAACAACAGGGATTGATGGCTACACCTTC. The J gene is TRBJ1-2, the V gene TRBV29-1; D is possibly TRBD1 (6 bases). There are 13 residues in the CDR3. With 7 bases removed from V and 6 bases from J, the gap between germline ends came to 18 bases. Germline loops: CDR1 SQVTM, CDR2 ANQGSEA.